This T cell receptor (beta chain) was observed in a study of CD8 T cells in Susac syndrome. As regards this clonotype: Its antigen remains unknown.

After extraction with the RNeasy kit, about 0.5 to 1 ug of the RNA was reverse transcribed using random hexamers. TCR beta CDR3 was amplified by immunoSEQ multiplex PCR. This amplification extended across 54 Vbeta and 13 Jbeta segments. TCRdb passed the immunoSEQ multiplex PCR reads through MiXCR, listing each CDR3 protein once. The sample holds hundreds of thousands of distinct CDR3 sequences, just over 90% seen once. The multiple sclerosis controls comprised treatment-naive patients whose relapsing-remitting disease was stable or active. TEMRA cells were FACS-enriched, with CD8+ and CD4+ T cells isolated negatively. Germline V gives CDR1 SGHTA, CDR2 FQGNSA. There are 16 residues in the CDR3. Trimming cost V 5 bases and J 1 base; bases outside gene matches: 8. Study observations and caveats: Individuals included in the TCR sequencing and HLA analysis were acknowledged by the study to be relatively few in number.

This clonotype was sampled from a human donor with multiple sclerosis. Specimen: CD4+ T cells from PBMCs. V and J are TRBV7-2 and TRBJ2-5, with TRBD2 matching 9 bases. The CDR3 sequence: CASSTKRGELQETQYF. The CDR3, as DNA: TGTGCCAGCAGCACGAAGCGGGGGGAGCTCCAAGAGACCCAGTACTTC.